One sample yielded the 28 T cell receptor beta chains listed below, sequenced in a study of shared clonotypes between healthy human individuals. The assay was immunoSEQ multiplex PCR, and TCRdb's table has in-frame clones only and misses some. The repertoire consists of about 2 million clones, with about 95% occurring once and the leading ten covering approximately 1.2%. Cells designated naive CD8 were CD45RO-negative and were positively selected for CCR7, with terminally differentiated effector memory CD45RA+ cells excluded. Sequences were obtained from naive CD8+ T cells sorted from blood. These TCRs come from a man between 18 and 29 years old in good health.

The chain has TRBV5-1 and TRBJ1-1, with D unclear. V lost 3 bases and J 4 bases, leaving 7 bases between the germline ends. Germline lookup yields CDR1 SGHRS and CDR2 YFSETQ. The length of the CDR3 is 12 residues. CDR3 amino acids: CASSSAATEAFF. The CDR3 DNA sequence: TGCGCCAGCAGCTCGGCAGCCACTGAAGCTTTCTTT. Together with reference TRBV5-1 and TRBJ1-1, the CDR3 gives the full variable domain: KAGVTQTPRYLIKTRGQQVTLSCSPISGHRSVSWYQQTPGQGLQFLFEYFSETQRNKGNFPGRFSGRQFSNSRSEMNVSTLELGDSALYLCASSSAATEAFFGQGTRLTVV.

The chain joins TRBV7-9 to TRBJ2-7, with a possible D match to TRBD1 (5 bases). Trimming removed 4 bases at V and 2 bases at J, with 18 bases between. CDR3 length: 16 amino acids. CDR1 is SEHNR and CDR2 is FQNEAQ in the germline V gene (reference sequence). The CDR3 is CASSSELRQSPYEQYF. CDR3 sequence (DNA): TGTGCCAGCAGCTCAGAGCTGAGACAGAGCCCCTACGAGCAGTACTTC.

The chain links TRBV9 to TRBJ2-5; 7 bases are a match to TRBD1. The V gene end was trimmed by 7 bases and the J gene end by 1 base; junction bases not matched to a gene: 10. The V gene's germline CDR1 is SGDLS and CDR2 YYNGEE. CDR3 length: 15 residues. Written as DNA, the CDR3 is TGTGCCAGCGACGTGTCAGGGACAGCCCAAGAGACCCAGTACTTC. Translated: CASDVSGTAQETQYF.

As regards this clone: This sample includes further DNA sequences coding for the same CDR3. Written as DNA, the CDR3 is TGTGCCAGTAGCACAGCCGGGAGTTACGAGCAGTACTTC. Protein product: CASSTAGSYEQYF. J is TRBJ2-7 and V is TRBV19, with D tentatively TRBD2 (6 bases). The CDR3 contains 13 residues. Per the germline V gene, CDR1 is LNHDA and CDR2 is SQIVND (reference sequence). The V and J ends lost 6 bases and 4 bases respectively, with 13 bases between them.

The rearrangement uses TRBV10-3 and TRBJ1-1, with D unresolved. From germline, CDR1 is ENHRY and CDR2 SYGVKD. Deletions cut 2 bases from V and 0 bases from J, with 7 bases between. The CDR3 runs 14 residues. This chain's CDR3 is CAISEVGMNTEAFF. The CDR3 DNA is TGTGCCATCAGTGAGGTGGGTATGAACACTGAAGCTTTCTTT.

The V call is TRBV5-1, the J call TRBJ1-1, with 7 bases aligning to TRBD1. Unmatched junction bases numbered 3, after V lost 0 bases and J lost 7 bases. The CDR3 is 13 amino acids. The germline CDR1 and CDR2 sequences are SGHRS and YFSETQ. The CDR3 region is CASSLGGQIEAFF. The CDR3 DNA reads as TGCGCCAGCAGCTTGGGGGGACAGATTGAAGCTTTCTTT.

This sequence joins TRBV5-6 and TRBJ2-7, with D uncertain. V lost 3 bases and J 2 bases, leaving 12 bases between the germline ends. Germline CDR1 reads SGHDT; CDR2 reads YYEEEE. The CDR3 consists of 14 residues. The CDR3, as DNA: TGTGCCAGCAGCTCGGATATTATTGCCTACGAGCAGTACTTC. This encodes CASSSDIIAYEQYF.

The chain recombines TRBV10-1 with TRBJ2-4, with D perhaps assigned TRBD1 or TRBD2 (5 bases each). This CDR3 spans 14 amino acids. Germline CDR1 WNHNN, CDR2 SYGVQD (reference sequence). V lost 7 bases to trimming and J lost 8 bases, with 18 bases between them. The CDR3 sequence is CASKEGRFRDIQYF. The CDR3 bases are TGCGCCAGCAAAGAGGGGCGATTCAGGGACATTCAGTACTTC.

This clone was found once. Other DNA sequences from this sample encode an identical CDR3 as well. CDR3 sequence: CASSFSPNTEAFF. CDR3 bases: TGTGCCAGCAGCTTCTCACCGAACACTGAAGCTTTCTTT. The chain carries TRBV5-6 and TRBJ1-1; D unresolved. CDR3 length: 13 amino acids. The germline V and J ends were trimmed by 2 bases and 1 base, with 6 bases remaining between them. Germline CDR1 is SGHDT and CDR2 is YYEEEE.

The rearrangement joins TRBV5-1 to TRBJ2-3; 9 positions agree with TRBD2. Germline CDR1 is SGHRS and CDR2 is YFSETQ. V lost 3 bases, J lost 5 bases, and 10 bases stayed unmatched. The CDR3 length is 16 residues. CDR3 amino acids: CASSSPGLAARDTQYF. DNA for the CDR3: TGCGCCAGCAGCTCCCCGGGACTAGCAGCCAGAGATACGCAGTATTTT.

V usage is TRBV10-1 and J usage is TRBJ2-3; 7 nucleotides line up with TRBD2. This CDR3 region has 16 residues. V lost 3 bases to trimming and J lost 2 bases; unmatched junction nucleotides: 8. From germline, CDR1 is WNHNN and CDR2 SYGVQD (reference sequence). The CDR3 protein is CASSDMLAGDTDTQYF. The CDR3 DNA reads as TGCGCCAGCAGTGATATGCTCGCGGGGGACACAGATACGCAGTATTTT.

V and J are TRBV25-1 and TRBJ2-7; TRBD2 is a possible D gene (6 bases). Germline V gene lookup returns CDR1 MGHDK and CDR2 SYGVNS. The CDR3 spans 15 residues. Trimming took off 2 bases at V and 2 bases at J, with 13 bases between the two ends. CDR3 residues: CASSEPGTLPYEQYF. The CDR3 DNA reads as TGTGCCAGCAGTGAACCCGGGACTCTCCCCTACGAGCAGTACTTC.

The CDR3 reads CASSKDRGALHF. DNA of the CDR3: TGTGCCAGCAGCAAGGACAGGGGGGCCCTCCACTTT. The chain carries TRBV28 and TRBJ1-6, with 10 bases aligning to TRBD1. Per germline, CDR1 MDHEN and CDR2 SYDVKM. Trimming took 6 bases from V and 14 from J; bases not matched to a gene: 4. The CDR3 consists of 12 residues.

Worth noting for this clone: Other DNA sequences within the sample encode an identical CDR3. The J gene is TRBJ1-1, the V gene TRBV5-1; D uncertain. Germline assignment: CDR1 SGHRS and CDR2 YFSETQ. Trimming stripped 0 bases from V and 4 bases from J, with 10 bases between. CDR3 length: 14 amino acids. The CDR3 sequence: CASSLAGVVTEAFF. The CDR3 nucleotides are TGCGCCAGCAGCTTGGCTGGGGTGGTCACTGAAGCTTTCTTT.

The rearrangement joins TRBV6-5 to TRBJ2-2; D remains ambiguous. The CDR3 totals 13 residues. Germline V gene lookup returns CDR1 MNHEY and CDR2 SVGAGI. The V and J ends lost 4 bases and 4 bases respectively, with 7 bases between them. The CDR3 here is CASSLDPTGELFF. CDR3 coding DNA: TGTGCCAGCAGTTTGGACCCCACCGGGGAGCTGTTTTTT.

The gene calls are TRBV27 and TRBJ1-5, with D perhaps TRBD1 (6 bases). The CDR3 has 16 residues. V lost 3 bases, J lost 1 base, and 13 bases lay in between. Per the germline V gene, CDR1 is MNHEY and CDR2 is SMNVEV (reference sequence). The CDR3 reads CASSFLGGESNQPQHF. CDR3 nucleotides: TGTGCCAGCAGTTTTTTGGGGGGCGAAAGCAATCAGCCCCAGCATTTT.

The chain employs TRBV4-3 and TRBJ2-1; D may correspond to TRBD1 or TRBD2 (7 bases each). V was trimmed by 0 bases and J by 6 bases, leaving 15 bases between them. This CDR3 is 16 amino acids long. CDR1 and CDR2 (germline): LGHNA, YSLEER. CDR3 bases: TGCGCCAGCAGCCAAGATTCAGGGGGGGCACGCAATGAGCAGTTCTTC. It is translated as CASSQDSGGARNEQFF.

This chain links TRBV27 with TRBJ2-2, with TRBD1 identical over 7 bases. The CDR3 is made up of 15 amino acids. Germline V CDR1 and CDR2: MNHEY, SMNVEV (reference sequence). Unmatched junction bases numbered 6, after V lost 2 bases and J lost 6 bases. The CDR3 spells CASSLNTGAAGELFF. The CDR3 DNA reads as TGTGCCAGCAGTTTAAATACAGGGGCGGCCGGGGAGCTGTTTTTT.

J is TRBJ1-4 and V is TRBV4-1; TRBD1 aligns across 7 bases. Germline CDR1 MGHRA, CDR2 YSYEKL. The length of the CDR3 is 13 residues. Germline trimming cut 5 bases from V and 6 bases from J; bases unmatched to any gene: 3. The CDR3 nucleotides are TGCGCCAGCAGCACAGGGGTGGATGAAAAACTGTTTTTT. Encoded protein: CASSTGVDEKLFF.

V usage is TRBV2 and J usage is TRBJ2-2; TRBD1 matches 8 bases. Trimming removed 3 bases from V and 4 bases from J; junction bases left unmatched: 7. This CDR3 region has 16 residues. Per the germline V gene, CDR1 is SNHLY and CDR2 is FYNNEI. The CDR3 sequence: CASSDRGLSVTGELFF. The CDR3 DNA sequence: TGTGCCAGCAGTGACAGGGGGCTTTCGGTCACCGGGGAGCTGTTTTTT.

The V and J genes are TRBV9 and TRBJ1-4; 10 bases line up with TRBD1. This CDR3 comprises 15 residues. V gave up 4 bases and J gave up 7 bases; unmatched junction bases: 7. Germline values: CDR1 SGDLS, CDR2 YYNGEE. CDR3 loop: CASSLSGTGAEKLFF. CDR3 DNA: TGTGCCAGCAGCCTAAGCGGGACAGGGGCTGAAAAACTGTTTTTT.

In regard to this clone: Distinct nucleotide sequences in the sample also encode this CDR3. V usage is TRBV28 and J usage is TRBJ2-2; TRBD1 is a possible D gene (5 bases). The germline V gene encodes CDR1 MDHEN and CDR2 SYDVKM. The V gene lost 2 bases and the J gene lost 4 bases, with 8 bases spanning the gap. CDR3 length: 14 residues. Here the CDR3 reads CASSLVGATGELFF. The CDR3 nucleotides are TGTGCCAGCAGTTTAGTAGGGGCCACCGGGGAGCTGTTTTTT.

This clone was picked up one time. The CDR3 reads CASMKGSTEAFF. In DNA, the CDR3 is TGTGCCAGCATGAAGGGGTCCACTGAAGCTTTCTTT. This chain connects TRBV6-5 to TRBJ1-1; a possible D gene is TRBD1 (5 bases). The CDR3 spans 12 residues. CDR1 is MNHEY and CDR2 is SVGAGI in the germline V gene. Between the trimmed V and J ends, which lost 7 bases and 4 bases, there was a span of 10 bases.

The CDR3, as DNA: TGTGCCTGGAGTGTCCCAGCAGGGGGAAGTGGCTACACCTTC. Encoded protein: CAWSVPAGGSGYTF. The chain carries TRBV30 and TRBJ1-2, with TRBD1 matching 7 bases. Trimming at V came to 0 bases and at J to 7 bases, leaving 8 bases not matched to a gene. The CDR3 length is 14 residues. Germline-derived CDR1 and CDR2 are GTSNPN and SVGIG (reference sequence).

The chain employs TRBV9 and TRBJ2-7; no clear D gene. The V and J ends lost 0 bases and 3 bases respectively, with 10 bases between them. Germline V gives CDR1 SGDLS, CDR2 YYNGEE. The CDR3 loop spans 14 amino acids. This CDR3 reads CASSVGSMLYEQYF. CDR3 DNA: TGTGCCAGCAGCGTAGGCAGTATGCTCTACGAGCAGTACTTC.

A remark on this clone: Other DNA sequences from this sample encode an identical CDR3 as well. This CDR3 reads CASSWGTGVYEQYF. The DNA of the CDR3 is TGTGCCAGCAGCTGGGGGACAGGGGTGTACGAGCAGTACTTC. The V call is TRBV5-6, the J call TRBJ2-7; 10 positions agree with TRBD1. Looked up from germline, CDR1 is SGHDT and CDR2 is YYEEEE. The V segment lost 3 bases and the J segment 4 bases; nucleotides outside the gene matches: 4. This CDR3 contains 14 residues.

The CDR3 loop is CASSIAGINYGYTF. The CDR3 DNA follows: TGTGCCAGTAGTATTGCAGGGATCAACTATGGCTACACCTTC. The chain recombines TRBV19 with TRBJ1-2; D perhaps matches TRBD1 (5 bases). This CDR3 has 14 amino acids. Looked up from germline, CDR1 is LNHDA and CDR2 is SQIVND (reference sequence). V lost 3 bases and J lost 2, with 10 bases in between.

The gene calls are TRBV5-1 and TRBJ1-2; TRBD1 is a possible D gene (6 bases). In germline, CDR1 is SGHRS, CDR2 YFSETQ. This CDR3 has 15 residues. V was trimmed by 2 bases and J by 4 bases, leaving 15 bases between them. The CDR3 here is CASSFRTDDLYGYTF. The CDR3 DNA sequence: TGCGCCAGCAGCTTTCGGACAGATGATCTCTATGGCTACACCTTC.